This paragraph reports one T cell receptor (beta chain). No antigen is known for it. Sequencing used immunoSEQ multiplex PCR; TCRdb keeps in-frame clones, though not all of them. Found here are 30,000 to 45,000 clones, 72% of them singletons; the top ten hold about a tenth. Germline CDR1 is MGHDK and CDR2 is SYGVNS. This CDR3 is built from 13 residues. V gave up 7 bases and J gave up 8 bases, with 15 bases separating them. These data come from a study of radiotherapy plus CTLA-4 blockade in lung cancer. Study-wide findings and caveats: Increased serum interferon-beta after radiation also reportedly predicted response strongly. Among blood TCR repertoires after radiotherapy plus ipilimumab, tumor-derived clones expanded.

CTLA-4 blockade with ipilimumab, together with focal radiation, was given to patients with chemo-refractory metastatic non-small-cell lung cancer. The sequence came from a human donor with non-small cell lung cancer who had stable disease on radiotherapy plus ipilimumab. The J gene is TRBJ2-1, the V gene TRBV25-1; possible D gene TRBD1, 5 bases. The sequences come from peripheral blood, collected from a patient treated with radiotherapy plus ipilimumab. The DNA for the CDR3 is TGTGCCAGCAATGTAGCAGGGTCGGATGAGCAGTTCTTC. Amino acids: CASNVAGSDEQFF.